Described below is a single T cell receptor (beta chain) sequence and its context. Produced via immunoSEQ multiplex PCR; TCRdb's table is partial and in-frame only. In the table there are about 36,000 clones, less than 95% of which are singletons. This entry is derived from a study of blood T cell repertoires in COVID-19. About the study: Spain, Italy and the United States supplied samples that represented acute and convalescent COVID-19. The analysed material was cDNA or gDNA that came from T cells, B-cell-depleted T cells, or PBMCs.

Looked up from germline, CDR1 is MGHDK and CDR2 is SYGVNS. This CDR3 is built from 15 residues. V gave up 2 bases and J gave up 5 bases; unmatched junction bases: 4. Sequenced sample: peripheral blood. The chain carries TRBV25-1 and TRBJ2-1, with 9 positions matching TRBD2. The source of this sequence is a human donor in a cohort sampled during active COVID-19. Here the CDR3 reads CASSESGRYNNEQFF. For the CDR3, the DNA is TGTGCCAGCAGTGAAAGCGGGAGGTACAACAATGAGCAGTTCTTC.